The 27 T cell receptor beta chains listed next were all sequenced from one sample in a study of low-dose radiotherapy and immunotherapy resistance in tumors. As to time point: before trial treatment. Gene-specific TRAV and TRBV primers were used for first-strand cDNA, covering alpha and beta chains. A constant-region primer paired with the V-primer adapter amplified TCRs over about 18 PCR cycles. TCRdb re-called the reads through MiXCR, storing one row per CDR3 protein. The table lists around 83,000 distinct CDR3 sequences, 18% of them singletons, with roughly 6% in the top ten. Sequencing was performed on PBMCs, taken before treatment. All receptors derive from a male donor with prostate cancer.

There are many counts of this clonotype. The chain carries TRBV12-3 or TRBV12-4 and TRBJ2-2; D gene ambiguous. Trimming stripped 7 bases from V and 1 base from J, with 10 bases between. This CDR3 is 14 amino acids long. The CDR3 nucleotides read TGTGCCAGCAAAGGCAATCTGAACACCGGGGAGCTGTTTTTT. Protein: CASKGNLNTGELFF.

The table lists this clonotype with many counts. V is TRBV20-1 and J is TRBJ1-1; tentatively, D is TRBD1 (5 bases). V lost 2 bases to trimming and J lost 5 bases, with 15 bases between them. The CDR3 contains 14 residues. Germline V gives CDR1 DFQATT, CDR2 SNEGSKA (reference sequence). CDR3 nucleotide sequence: TGCAGTGCTAGATCGGGGGTAAGAGGTACTGAAGCTTTCTTT. It translates to CSARSGVRGTEAFF.

This clonotype is deemed medium-sized. This sequence joins TRBV28 and TRBJ2-1; D is unresolved. The germline V gene encodes CDR1 MDHEN and CDR2 SYDVKM. CDR3 size: 14 residues. The V and J ends lost 6 bases and 3 bases respectively, with 12 bases between them. The CDR3 sequence is CASRGLQNYNEQFF. CDR3 DNA sequence: TGTGCCAGCAGAGGCCTGCAAAACTACAATGAGCAGTTCTTC.

This clonotype was detected many times. The rearrangement uses TRBV29-1 and TRBJ1-1; D might be TRBD1 (6 bases). Between the trimmed V and J ends, which lost 6 bases and 0 bases, there was a span of 14 bases. This CDR3 comprises 14 residues. CDR1 is SQVTM, CDR2 ANQGSEA, per germline. CDR3 bases: TGCAGCGTGTCTAGACAGGAACTGAACACTGAAGCTTTCTTT. Translating it yields CSVSRQELNTEAFF.

This rearrangement joins TRBV28 to TRBJ1-3, with TRBD1 as a possible D gene (6 bases). The V and J ends lost 8 bases and 4 bases respectively, with 24 bases between them. The CDR3 runs to 17 residues. Per germline, CDR1 MDHEN and CDR2 SYDVKM. As DNA, the CDR3 is TGTGCCAGCCCAGCCCCTCCAGGGGTTATCGGCGGAAACACCATATATTTT. Protein: CASPAPPGVIGGNTIYF.

This clonotype was recorded at least ten times. This chain joins TRBV19 and TRBJ2-7; tentatively, D is TRBD1 (5 bases). Per the germline V gene, CDR1 is LNHDA and CDR2 is SQIVND (reference sequence). Trimming took 2 bases from V and 2 from J, leaving 10 bases between them. The CDR3 length is 14 residues. The CDR3 DNA follows: TGTGCCAGTAGTATAAGGGGCGGAACCTACGAGCAGTACTTC. It specifies CASSIRGGTYEQYF.

This clonotype was observed at least ten times. The chain joins TRBV28 to TRBJ1-4; D is unclear. This CDR3 spans 14 amino acids. From germline, CDR1 is MDHEN and CDR2 SYDVKM. V shed 3 bases and J shed 5 bases, with 10 bases lying between them. The CDR3 region has the DNA TGTGCCAGCAGTTTTTCCGTCCGAAATGAAAAACTGTTTTTT. Encoded protein: CASSFSVRNEKLFF.

Comments on this clonotype: This likely stems from a read error, as it lies one base from a far larger clone. The CDR3 DNA sequence: TGTGCCAGCAGCCTCACGGACAGGGGGCACTACGAGCAGTTCTTC. It encodes CASSLTDRGHYEQFF. The chain couples TRBV11-2 to TRBJ2-1, with 11 bases matching TRBD1. CDR1 and CDR2 (germline): SGHAT, FQNNGV. The CDR3 sequence is 15 residues long. With 5 bases clipped from V and 10 bases from J, the junction kept 10 bases outside the gene matches. Complete variable domain (other parts from reference TRBV11-2 and TRBJ2-1): EAGVAQSPRYKIIEKRQSVAFWCNPISGHATLYWYQQILGQGPKLLIQFQNNGVVDDSQLPKDRFSAERLKGVDSTLKIQPAKLEDSAVYLCASSLTDRGHYEQFFGPGTRLTVL.

The V gene is TRBV6-6, the J gene TRBJ1-5, with a possible D match to TRBD1 (6 bases). The CDR3 sequence is 15 residues long. Trimming stripped 2 bases from V and 2 bases from J, with 10 bases between. CDR1 and CDR2 from the germline V gene are MNHNY and SVGAGI (reference sequence). The CDR3 sequence is CASSYEGGGNQPQHF. The CDR3 nucleotides are TGTGCCAGCAGTTACGAGGGGGGCGGCAATCAGCCCCAGCATTTT.

This clonotype occurred many times. The chain employs TRBV3-1 and TRBJ1-2, with TRBD1 as a possible D gene (5 bases). The CDR3 consists of 13 residues. Germline assignment: CDR1 LGHDT and CDR2 YNNKEL (reference sequence). Trimming took 4 bases from V and 0 from J, leaving 6 bases between them. The CDR3 coding sequence is TGTGCCAGCAGCCCGACAGCTAACTATGGCTACACCTTC. Its translation is CASSPTANYGYTF.

This clonotype was seen ten or more times. This rearrangement joins TRBV3-1 to TRBJ2-7; D tentatively reads TRBD1 or TRBD2 (5 bases each). Trimming took off 2 bases at V and 7 bases at J, with 24 bases between the two ends. There are 17 residues in the CDR3. Per germline, CDR1 LGHDT and CDR2 YNNKEL (reference sequence). CDR3 residues: CASSQLGRGTQGSEQYF. The CDR3 DNA is TGTGCCAGCAGCCAACTCGGGCGTGGGACGCAGGGTTCGGAGCAGTACTTC.

This clonotype has a count of ten or more. The gene calls are TRBV5-1 and TRBJ2-7, with TRBD1 identical over 10 bases. Germline lookup yields CDR1 SGHRS and CDR2 YFSETQ. Trimming at V came to 4 bases and at J to 1 base, leaving 2 bases not matched to a gene. The CDR3 sequence is 14 residues long. For the CDR3, the DNA is TGCGCCAGCAGCAGGGGACAGGGGTCCTACGAGCAGTACTTC. It translates to CASSRGQGSYEQYF.

Concerning this clonotype: A read error is likely here: a far larger clone is one base away. J is TRBJ2-1 and V is TRBV11-2; the D gene is possibly TRBD1 (5 bases). This CDR3 is built from 16 residues. From germline, CDR1 is SGHAT and CDR2 FQNNGV. The germline V and J ends were trimmed by 5 bases and 10 bases, with 24 bases remaining between them. The CDR3 is CASSPIGRQSSYEQFF. The CDR3 DNA sequence: TGTGCCAGCAGCCCTATTGGCCGACAGAGCTCCTACGAGCAGTTCTTC.

This clonotype was observed at least ten times. The chain uses TRBV30 and TRBJ1-2; TRBD1 might be the D (5 bases). Trimming shortened V by 4 bases and J by 6 bases, and 9 bases separated the two germline ends. Germline CDR1 reads GTSNPN; CDR2 reads SVGIG (reference sequence). The CDR3 is 11 residues long. Written as DNA, the CDR3 is TGTGCCTGGATGGAGGGGAATGGCTACACCTTC. Its protein is CAWMEGNGYTF.

Many counts were recorded for this clonotype. The genes are TRBV6-2 or TRBV6-3 and TRBJ1-5, with a weak D call TRBD1 (5 bases). V was cut by 11 bases and J by 0 bases, with 14 bases left in between. This CDR3 is 14 amino acids long. Germline V lookup: CDR1 MNHEY, CDR2 SVGEGT. In DNA, the CDR3 is TGTGCCTTCTCCGGGGCTACTAGCAATCAGCCCCAGCATTTT. This sequence encodes CAFSGATSNQPQHF.

This clonotype has ten or more counts. The rearrangement joins TRBV7-2 to TRBJ2-7; 8 nucleotides agree with TRBD2. J lost 2 bases, V lost 5 bases, and 11 bases had no gene match. The CDR3 consists of 16 residues. Germline V gene data show CDR1 as SGHTA and CDR2 as FQGNSA. The CDR3 DNA reads as TGTGCCAGCAGCCCCGACGGGACTAGAGGAACCTACGAGCAGTACTTC. It codes for CASSPDGTRGTYEQYF.

This sequence joins TRBV12-3 or TRBV12-4 and TRBJ2-2, with D hard to call. The CDR3 has 11 amino acids. Trimming took off 3 bases at V and 8 bases at J, with 4 bases between the two ends. The CDR3 nucleotides are TGTGCCAGCAGTTTGAGGGGGGAGCTGTTTTTT. The encoded protein is CASSLRGELFF.

This clonotype showed up just a few times. V usage is TRBV3-1 and J usage is TRBJ2-1, with 14 bases that match TRBD2. This CDR3 has 15 amino acids. The ends lost 4 bases at V and 7 bases at J; junction bases unmatched: 3. Germline CDR1 reads LGHDT; CDR2 reads YNNKEL (reference sequence). CDR3 amino acids: CASSRTSGGINEQFF. CDR3 coding DNA: TGTGCCAGCAGCCGGACTAGCGGGGGGATAAATGAGCAGTTCTTC.

This clonotype has a count of ten or more. This chain links TRBV19 with TRBJ2-2; tentative D call: TRBD2 (6 bases). Germline CDR1 LNHDA, CDR2 SQIVND (reference sequence). This CDR3 has 16 amino acids. V was cut by 10 bases and J by 0 bases, with 18 bases left in between. CDR3 nucleotides: TGTGCCACCGGGAAGGGAGGCGGGGCGAACACCGGGGAGCTGTTTTTT. Translating it yields CATGKGGGANTGELFF.

This clonotype came up many times. The chain is built from TRBV30 and TRBJ1-3, with D perhaps matching TRBD1 (5 bases). Trimming removed 8 bases at V and 0 bases at J, with 11 bases between. Germline loops: CDR1 GTSNPN, CDR2 SVGIG (reference sequence). The CDR3 is made up of 13 amino acids. The CDR3 nucleotides are TGTGCCACGTACAGGCTCTCTGGAAACACCATATATTTT. Translation gives CATYRLSGNTIYF.

This rearrangement joins TRBV12-3 or TRBV12-4 to TRBJ2-3; D is undetermined. V dropped 5 bases and J dropped 3 bases, with 9 bases sitting between them. The CDR3 covers 13 residues. In DNA form, the CDR3 reads TGTGCCAGCAGTACTTCCGGGACAGATACGCAGTATTTT. Protein: CASSTSGTDTQYF.

The chain joins TRBV5-1 to TRBJ2-2; the D gene is possibly TRBD1 (5 bases). The CDR3 runs 14 residues. V shed 4 bases and J shed 4 bases, with 11 bases lying between them. Germline V CDR1 and CDR2: SGHRS, YFSETQ. The CDR3: CASSVSTVTGELFF. The CDR3 DNA follows: TGCGCCAGCAGCGTATCGACAGTCACCGGGGAGCTGTTTTTT. Together with reference TRBV5-1 and TRBJ2-2, the CDR3 gives the full variable domain: KAGVTQTPRYLIKTRGQQVTLSCSPISGHRSVSWYQQTPGQGLQFLFEYFSETQRNKGNFPGRFSGRQFSNSRSEMNVSTLELGDSALYLCASSVSTVTGELFFGEGSRLTVL.

This clonotype was observed many times. The junction shows a germline mismatch at one end, possibly a read error. The V gene is TRBV7-9, the J gene TRBJ2-1; TRBD2 matches 8 bases. The V gene's germline CDR1 is SEHNR and CDR2 FQNEAQ (reference sequence). This CDR3 region has 15 residues. The DNA of the CDR3 is TGTGCTAGCAGCTTAGGAAGCGGGAGAGGCAATGAGCAGTTCTTC. This codes for CASSLGSGRGNEQFF.

This clonotype was seen at least ten times. The CDR3 region is CASSRAGGNEKLFF. For the CDR3, the DNA is TGTGCCAGCAGCAGGGCAGGGGGCAATGAAAAACTGTTTTTT. V gene TRBV28 combines with J gene TRBJ1-4, with 8 bases identical to TRBD1. V lost 6 bases to trimming and J lost 5 bases; unmatched junction nucleotides: 5. Germline lookup yields CDR1 MDHEN and CDR2 SYDVKM. The CDR3 is 14 amino acids.

Worth noting for this clonotype: A far larger clone differs by one base, so this is likely a read error. The V call is TRBV6-5, the J call TRBJ2-1; 8 nucleotides line up with TRBD1. The CDR3 extends over 16 amino acids. Germline loops: CDR1 MNHEY, CDR2 SVGAGI. The CDR3 DNA follows: TGTGCCAGCAGCCCCAACGACAGGGGTGTTTTTAATGAGCAGCTCTTC. Translating gives CASSPNDRGVFNEQLF.

This clonotype occurred many times. The gene calls are TRBV7-2 and TRBJ2-3; 11 positions agree with TRBD2. The CDR3 runs 16 residues. V lost 5 bases, J lost 2 bases, and 6 bases stayed unmatched. Germline V gene lookup returns CDR1 SGHTA and CDR2 FQGNSA. The CDR3 DNA reads TGTGCCAGCAGCAAAGATAGCGGGGGGGTCACAGATACGCAGTATTTT. Translation gives CASSKDSGGVTDTQYF.

This clonotype was recorded at least ten times. The chain employs TRBV6-6 and TRBJ2-7, with D perhaps matching TRBD1 or TRBD2 (6 bases each). Germline V gene sequence: CDR1 MNHNY, CDR2 SVGAGI (reference sequence). The CDR3 sequence is 12 residues long. V dropped 1 base and J dropped 12 bases, with 13 bases sitting between them. CDR3 coding DNA: TGTGCCAGCAGTTACTGGAGGGACATTGCGTACTTC. Protein product: CASSYWRDIAYF.